The 20 T cell receptor beta chains listed next were all sequenced from one sample in a study of blood T cell repertoires in COVID-19. Repertoires were generated with immunoSEQ multiplex PCR, while TCRdb's copy carries only in-frame clones and drops some. The sample contains 30,000 or so clones, more than 80% of which appear only once. The sample taken for sequencing was peripheral blood. Source of these receptors: a woman between 40 and 50 years old with active or convalescent COVID-19.

The DNA for the CDR3 is TGTGCCTGGAGTGTCGAACTAGTGGAGCAGTACTTC. Translating gives CAWSVELVEQYF. The J gene is TRBJ2-7, the V gene TRBV30, with D possibly TRBD2 on 5 matching bases. The CDR3 spans 12 residues. Germline CDR1 GTSNPN, CDR2 SVGIG (reference sequence). Trimming stripped 0 bases from V and 7 bases from J, with 10 bases between.

The chain carries TRBV30 and TRBJ2-1, with D possibly being TRBD1 (6 bases). The V gene lost 0 bases and the J gene lost 5 bases, with 29 bases spanning the gap. The germline V gene encodes CDR1 GTSNPN and CDR2 SVGIG (reference sequence). This CDR3 region has 20 residues. The CDR3 protein is CAWSVLDWALRQGLDNEQFF. The CDR3 nucleotides read TGTGCCTGGAGTGTACTGGACTGGGCCTTGAGGCAGGGGTTGGACAATGAGCAGTTCTTC.

The V gene is TRBV7-2, the J gene TRBJ2-2; D possibly corresponds to TRBD2 (6 bases). CDR3 length equals 16 residues. V lost 1 base and J 5 bases, leaving 14 bases between the germline ends. Germline V lookup: CDR1 SGHTA, CDR2 FQGNSA. CDR3 coding DNA: TGTGCCAGCAGCTTAGTTGGCGGGAAGAGGACCGGGGAGCTGTTTTTT. Amino acids: CASSLVGGKRTGELFF. The whole variable domain, remainder taken from reference TRBV7-2 and TRBJ2-2, is GAGVSQSPSNKVTEKGKDVELRCDPISGHTALYWYRQSLGQGLEFLIYFQGNSAPDKSGLPSDRFSAERTGGSVSTLTIQRTQQEDSAVYLCASSLVGGKRTGELFFGEGSRLTVL.

This clone showed up just once. This rearrangement joins TRBV6-5 to TRBJ2-7; TRBD1 matches at 7 bases. Germline V CDR1 and CDR2: MNHEY, SVGAGI. The J segment lost 1 base and the V segment lost 6 bases, leaving 9 bases of the junction unmatched. The CDR3 loop spans 15 amino acids. The CDR3 DNA follows: TGTGCCAGCAGATTGGTCCGGGACAGATCCTACGAGCAGTACTTC. Protein: CASRLVRDRSYEQYF.

CDR3 DNA sequence: TGTGCCAGCAGTCCCTCGTACGGGACTCTCCTACGTGGGCAGTACTTC. It is translated as CASSPSYGTLLRGQYF. The rearrangement joins TRBV28 to TRBJ2-7, with D possibly being TRBD2 (6 bases). CDR3 length: 16 amino acids. Germline V lookup: CDR1 MDHEN, CDR2 SYDVKM. The ends were cut back, 5 bases at V and 9 bases at J, with 26 bases in the middle.

CDR3 region: CASSLGLTGTYEQYF. The CDR3 bases are TGTGCCAGCAGCTTAGGGTTGACAGGGACCTACGAGCAGTACTTC. The rearrangement uses TRBV7-6 and TRBJ2-7, with TRBD1 matching 7 bases. The J segment lost 2 bases and the V segment lost 1 base, leaving 5 bases of the junction unmatched. Germline CDR1 is SGHVS and CDR2 is FNYEAQ. CDR3 length: 15 residues.

This clone was observed once. V is TRBV9 and J is TRBJ2-2; 8 bases fit TRBD1. CDR3 length equals 17 residues. Germline V gene data show CDR1 as SGDLS and CDR2 as YYNGEE. V lost 4 bases, J lost 7 bases, and 15 bases stayed unmatched. The CDR3, as DNA: TGTGCCAGCAGCCCCCTCGTTCAACAGGGGGGAAACGGGGAGCTGTTTTTT. It yields the protein CASSPLVQQGGNGELFF.

This clone was counted a few times. The chain's CDR3 is CASSEDRGLTDTQYF. The DNA for the CDR3 is TGTGCCAGCAGTGAAGACCGTGGGCTCACAGATACGCAGTATTTT. This rearrangement joins TRBV2 to TRBJ2-3; D remains unclear. V lost 1 base, J lost 2 bases, and 10 bases lay in between. Germline CDR1 SNHLY, CDR2 FYNNEI. The CDR3 extends over 15 amino acids.

The chain couples TRBV10-1 to TRBJ2-2; no firm D call. Trimming cost V 7 bases and J 0 bases, with 12 bases left between them. The CDR3 length is 15 residues. CDR1 is WNHNN and CDR2 is SYGVQD in the germline V gene (reference sequence). CDR3 DNA sequence: TGCGCCAGCACCGCGGCGTGTTCGAACACCGGGGAGCTGTTTTTT. Translation gives CASTAACSNTGELFF.

The V call is TRBV2, the J call TRBJ2-5; D perhaps matches TRBD2 (5 bases). CDR1 is SNHLY, CDR2 FYNNEI, per germline. This CDR3 comprises 12 residues. Trimming left V 1 base short and J 5 bases short, with 5 bases between. The CDR3 sequence: CASSEGRETQYF. The CDR3 region has the DNA TGTGCCAGCAGTGAAGGGAGGGAGACCCAGTACTTC.

This chain links TRBV4-1 with TRBJ1-5; the D gene is possibly TRBD1 (5 bases). Germline V CDR1 and CDR2: MGHRA, YSYEKL. The CDR3 is made up of 16 amino acids. The V end was cut by 0 bases, the J end by 3 bases, with 12 bases between. CDR3 loop: CASSQDEAGPNQPQHF. Here the CDR3 DNA reads TGCGCCAGCAGCCAAGATGAGGCAGGGCCCAATCAGCCCCAGCATTTT.

V gene TRBV14 combines with J gene TRBJ1-6, with D possibly matching TRBD1 (6 bases). Trimming took off 1 base at V and 0 bases at J, with 10 bases between the two ends. Germline loops: CDR1 SGHDN, CDR2 FVKESK. The CDR3 consists of 17 residues. CDR3 sequence (DNA): TGTGCCAGCAGCCAAGGACAGGCTCTCTCCTATAATTCACCCCTCCACTTT. Amino acids: CASSQGQALSYNSPLHF.

The chain is built from TRBV5-6 and TRBJ2-4; a possible D gene is TRBD2 (6 bases). V was clipped by 0 bases and J by 0 bases, with 10 bases between them. The CDR3 is made up of 16 amino acids. Germline values: CDR1 SGHDT, CDR2 YYEEEE. As DNA, the CDR3 is TGTGCCAGCAGCTTGGTCCGAGCGGGAGCCAAAAACATTCAGTACTTC. This codes for CASSLVRAGAKNIQYF.

The chain recombines TRBV24-1 with TRBJ2-1; D is possibly TRBD2 (6 bases). This CDR3 spans 16 amino acids. Trimming removed 1 base from V and 7 bases from J, with 16 bases in between. In germline, CDR1 is KGHDR, CDR2 SFDVKD. This chain's CDR3 is CATSDLGAGLKNEQFF. CDR3 DNA sequence: TGTGCCACCAGTGATTTAGGGGCGGGACTGAAAAATGAGCAGTTCTTC.

This chain connects TRBV4-3 to TRBJ1-2; D may be TRBD1 (5 bases). The CDR3 is 15 residues long. The V gene lost 0 bases and the J gene lost 7 bases, with 15 bases spanning the gap. In germline, CDR1 is LGHNA, CDR2 YSLEER. CDR3 loop: CASSQDFRGVGGYTF. Written as DNA, the CDR3 is TGCGCCAGCAGCCAAGATTTTCGGGGGGTGGGTGGCTACACCTTC.

The rearrangement joins TRBV5-1 to TRBJ2-2; D ambiguous. The V gene lost 5 bases and the J gene lost 1 base, with 12 bases spanning the gap. Germline CDR1 SGHRS, CDR2 YFSETQ. The CDR3 loop spans 15 amino acids. CDR3 sequence reads: CASSPNAGNTGELFF. CDR3 nucleotides: TGCGCCAGCAGTCCGAACGCAGGGAACACCGGGGAGCTGTTTTTT.

V usage is TRBV6-5 and J usage is TRBJ2-3; 11 nucleotides agree with TRBD2. Germline V gives CDR1 MNHEY, CDR2 SVGAGI. The CDR3 has 15 residues. V shed 7 bases, J shed 5 bases, and the junction held 8 bases outside the gene matches. As DNA, the CDR3 is TGTGCCAGCAAGAAACTAGCGGGAGTGATAGATACGCAGTATTTT. It codes for CASKKLAGVIDTQYF.

The chain carries TRBV2 and TRBJ1-1; the match to TRBD1 covers 7 bases. CDR1 SNHLY and CDR2 FYNNEI come from the germline V gene. The CDR3 sequence is 15 residues long. V was pared by 6 bases and J by 5 bases, with 12 bases of the junction left unmatched. CDR3 protein: CASSLPARDSTEAFF. The CDR3 coding sequence is TGTGCCAGCAGCTTACCTGCCCGGGACAGTACTGAAGCTTTCTTT.

J is TRBJ1-2 and V is TRBV5-4; 7 positions agree with TRBD1. The CDR3 contains 13 residues. Trimming removed 4 bases from V and 4 bases from J; junction bases left unmatched: 4. CDR1 SGHNT and CDR2 YYREEE come from the germline V gene (reference sequence). As DNA, the CDR3 is TGTGCCAGCAGCACGGACAGGTCCTATGGCTACACCTTC. Residues: CASSTDRSYGYTF.

The gene calls are TRBV28 and TRBJ2-3; 7 bases match TRBD2. The CDR3 covers 15 residues. V shed 7 bases and J 1 base; nucleotides not matched to a gene: 8. Germline V CDR1 and CDR2: MDHEN, SYDVKM. The CDR3 loop is CASILRLAGTDTQYF. In DNA, the CDR3 is TGTGCCAGCATCTTAAGACTAGCTGGCACAGATACGCAGTATTTT.